This T cell receptor (beta chain) comes out of a study of CD8 T cells in Susac syndrome. TEMRA cells were FACS-enriched, and CD8+ and CD4+ T cells were isolated negatively. The V and J ends lost 6 bases and 1 base respectively, with 17 bases between them. CDR1 and CDR2 from the germline V gene are DFQATT and SNEGSKA (reference sequence). The CDR3 loop spans 15 amino acids. RNA in amounts of about 0.45 to 1 ug was reverse transcribed with random hexamers. The CDR3 of TCR beta was amplified by immunoSEQ multiplex PCR across 54 Vbeta and 13 Jbeta. TCRdb recomputed calls from the immunoSEQ multiplex PCR reads with MiXCR, one row per CDR3 protein. This sample has 180,000 or so distinct CDR3 sequences; just under 95% occur once, and the top ten carry approximately 0.1%.

The rearrangement links TRBV20-1 to TRBJ2-3; TRBD2 might be the D (6 bases). Sequencing was performed on CD4+ T cells from PBMCs. This TCR came from a human donor in good health. The CDR3 loop reads CSATSGTPGTDTQYF. CDR3 coding DNA: TGCAGTGCCACTTCCGGGACTCCCGGCACAGATACGCAGTATTTT.